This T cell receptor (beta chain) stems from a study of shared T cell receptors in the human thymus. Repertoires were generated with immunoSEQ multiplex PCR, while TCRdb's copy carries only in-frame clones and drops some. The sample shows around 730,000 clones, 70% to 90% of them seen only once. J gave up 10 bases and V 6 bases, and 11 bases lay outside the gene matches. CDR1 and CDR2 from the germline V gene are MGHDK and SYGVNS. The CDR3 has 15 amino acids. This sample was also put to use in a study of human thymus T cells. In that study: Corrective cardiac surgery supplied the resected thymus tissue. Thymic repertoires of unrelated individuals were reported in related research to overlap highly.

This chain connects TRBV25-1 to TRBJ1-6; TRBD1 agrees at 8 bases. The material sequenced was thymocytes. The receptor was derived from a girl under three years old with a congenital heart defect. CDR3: CASRPKARGQSPLHF. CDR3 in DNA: TGTGCCAGCAGGCCTAAGGCCAGGGGGCAATCACCCCTCCACTTT.